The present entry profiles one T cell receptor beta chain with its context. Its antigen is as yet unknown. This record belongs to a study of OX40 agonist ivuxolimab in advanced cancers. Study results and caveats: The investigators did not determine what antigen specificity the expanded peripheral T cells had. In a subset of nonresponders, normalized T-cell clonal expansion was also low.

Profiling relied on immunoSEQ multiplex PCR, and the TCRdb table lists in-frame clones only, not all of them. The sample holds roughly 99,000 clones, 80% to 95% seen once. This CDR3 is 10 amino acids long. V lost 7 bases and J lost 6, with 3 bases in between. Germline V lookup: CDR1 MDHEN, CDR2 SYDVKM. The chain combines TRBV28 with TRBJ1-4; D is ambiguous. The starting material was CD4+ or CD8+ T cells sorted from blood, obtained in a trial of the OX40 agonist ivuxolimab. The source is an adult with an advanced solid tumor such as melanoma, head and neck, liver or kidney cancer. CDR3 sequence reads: CASKDEKLFF. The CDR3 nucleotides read TGTGCCAGCAAAGATGAAAAACTGTTTTTT.